The sequence of this T cell receptor (beta chain) was determined in a study of T-cell reconstitution after alpha-beta-depleted transplantation in children. This clonotype has a handful of counts. Preparing the TCRbeta library involved the use of unique molecular identifiers. TCRdb fed the PCR reads into MiXCR, producing one record per CDR3 protein. The sample lists some 290,000 distinct CDR3 sequences; 9.5% to 10% were seen once. This CDR3 spans 18 amino acids. Germline assignment: CDR1 MNHNS and CDR2 SASEGT. Germline trimming cut 0 bases from V and 4 bases from J; bases unmatched to any gene: 11. This receptor was identified in a human donor who donated a stem cell graft to a child with SCID. The genes are TRBV6-1 and TRBJ1-4; TRBD1 matches at 7 bases. Sequenced material: PBMCs from the stem cell graft donor, taken from the stem cell graft. The CDR3: CASSEAGRDSLYNEKLFF. CDR3 sequence (DNA): TGTGCCAGCAGTGAAGCGGGAAGGGACAGCCTGTATAATGAAAAACTGTTTTTT.